This T cell receptor beta chain was captured by sequencing in a study of T cells in Graves' hyperthyroidism and ophthalmopathy. The source material, RNA transcripts, was used to amplify TCR beta CDR3 regions. HTBI primers were the set used in a first-round RT-PCR of the TCR CDR3. TCRdb ran MiXCR on the multiplex PCR reads and lists one entry per CDR3 protein. The sample shows 500,000 to 600,000 distinct CDR3 sequences, less than 20% of them seen only once. Exclusion of a patient resulted from uncontrolled infection, other autoimmune disease, pregnancy or lactation. Specimen: blood. This clonotype was obtained from a man aged 40-49 years with Graves' ophthalmopathy.

The chain's CDR3 is CASSIRRGNQPQHF. The DNA of the CDR3 is TGTGCCAGTAGTATAAGGAGGGGCAATCAGCCCCAGCATTTT. V usage is TRBV19 and J usage is TRBJ1-5; D is unresolved. CDR1 and CDR2 (germline): LNHDA, SQIVND (reference sequence). Trimming pared 2 bases from V and 2 bases from J, leaving 7 bases between. The CDR3 length is 14 residues.